Each of the 31 T cell receptor beta chains below was sequenced from the same sample in a study of T-cell reconstitution after alpha-beta-depleted transplantation in children. Unique molecular identifiers featured in how the TCRbeta library was prepared. Each CDR3 protein gets one entry after TCRdb re-called the PCR reads with MiXCR. In the table there are roughly 670,000 distinct CDR3 sequences, less than 15% of which are singletons. Sequenced material: PBMCs, taken before TCRalphabeta/CD19-depleted stem cell transplant. All receptors come from a girl aged 2 to 9 with congenital amegakaryocytic thrombocytopenia, due to receive a stem cell transplant.

The J gene is TRBJ2-1, the V gene TRBV5-6; the D gene could be TRBD1 or TRBD2 (5 bases each). V lost 3 bases, J lost 7 bases, and 8 bases lay in between. The CDR3 has 12 amino acids. The germline gives CDR1 SGHDT, CDR2 YYEEEE. The DNA of the CDR3 is TGTGCCAGCAGCTGGGGGATAAATGAGCAGTTCTTC. Protein: CASSWGINEQFF.

Remarks on this clonotype: Since a much larger clone is just one base distant, this may be a read error. The V gene is TRBV29-1, the J gene TRBJ2-5, with D perhaps TRBD2 (6 bases). This CDR3 is 11 amino acids long. Germline CDR1 is SQVTM and CDR2 is ANQGSEA. The CDR3: CSVDREATQSF. In DNA, the CDR3 is TGCAGCGTTGACAGGGAGGCGACCCAGTCCTTC.

This chain joins TRBV2 and TRBJ2-7; D could derive from TRBD1 or TRBD2 (6 bases each). The CDR3 has 16 residues. V was trimmed by 6 bases and J by 4 bases, leaving 22 bases between them. Germline V CDR1 and CDR2: SNHLY, FYNNEI. CDR3 protein: CASSGRGGPNQYEQYF. The CDR3 DNA is TGTGCCAGCAGCGGCAGAGGGGGGCCGAACCAATACGAGCAGTACTTC.

This clonotype was found many times. The gene calls are TRBV12-3 or TRBV12-4 and TRBJ1-3; no reliable D call. Trimming removed 3 bases at V and 0 bases at J, with 15 bases between. This CDR3 is built from 17 residues. The CDR3 spells CASSFLLSGYSGNTIYF. CDR3 nucleotide sequence: TGTGCCAGCAGTTTTCTACTTAGCGGATACTCTGGAAACACCATATATTTT.

This clonotype has just a few counts. V and J are TRBV28 and TRBJ2-4; 11 nucleotides match TRBD2. Germline lookup yields CDR1 MDHEN and CDR2 SYDVKM. V gave up 8 bases and J gave up 6 bases; unmatched junction bases: 6. The length of the CDR3 is 14 residues. The CDR3 sequence is CASFSGRAGNIQYF. DNA for the CDR3: TGTGCCAGCTTTAGCGGGAGGGCCGGAAACATTCAGTACTTC.

This clonotype was seen ten or more times. J is TRBJ2-1 and V is TRBV6-2 or TRBV6-3, with D perhaps TRBD2 (6 bases). CDR3 length: 12 residues. Germline-derived CDR1 and CDR2 are MNHEY and SVGEGT. Trimming took off 6 bases at V and 9 bases at J, with 12 bases between the two ends. As DNA, the CDR3 is TGTGCCAGCAGCCCACCCGGGGGTGAGCAGTTCTTC. Translated, it gives CASSPPGGEQFF.

Concerning this clonotype: A much larger clone differs by one base, so this may be a read error. The chain has TRBV27 and TRBJ2-1; D ambiguous. This CDR3 is built from 14 residues. CDR1 and CDR2 (germline): MNHEY, SMNVEV (reference sequence). V dropped 5 bases and J dropped 9 bases, with 17 bases sitting between them. The CDR3 sequence: CASSLDPGLGEQFF. CDR3 nucleotide sequence: TGTGCCAGCAGTCTAGACCCGGGCTTAGGTGAGCAGTTCTTC.

This clonotype was seen a handful of times. The chain is built from TRBV7-6 and TRBJ2-7; TRBD2 matches 7 bases. Germline CDR1 SGHVS, CDR2 FNYEAQ. The CDR3 is 18 residues long. Trimming took 2 bases from V and 2 from J; bases not matched to a gene: 15. CDR3 sequence (DNA): TGTGCCAGCAGCTTATCAGGACTAGTATGGCCACCACCCTACGAGCAGTACTTC. It is translated as CASSLSGLVWPPPYEQYF.

This clonotype appeared many times. The rearrangement links TRBV6-1 to TRBJ2-2; TRBD2 agrees at 8 bases. Germline V gene sequence: CDR1 MNHNS, CDR2 SASEGT. CDR3 length: 17 residues. Trimming at V came to 5 bases and at J to 2 bases, leaving 10 bases not matched to a gene. CDR3 loop: CASSNPRTSLNTGELFF. The CDR3 nucleotides read TGTGCCAGCAGTAATCCCCGGACTAGCCTAAACACCGGGGAGCTGTTTTTT.

This clonotype was seen at least ten times. The chain's CDR3 is CAINKGQGGWNEQFF. As DNA, the CDR3 is TGTGCCATCAACAAGGGACAGGGTGGATGGAATGAGCAGTTCTTC. The gene calls are TRBV10-3 and TRBJ2-1; 9 nucleotides match TRBD1. CDR1 is ENHRY and CDR2 is SYGVKD in the germline V gene. This CDR3 region has 15 residues. The ends lost 7 bases at V and 7 bases at J; junction bases unmatched: 11.

V usage is TRBV20-1 and J usage is TRBJ2-7, with 8 bases aligning to TRBD2. The germline V gene has CDR1 DFQATT and CDR2 SNEGSKA (reference sequence). The CDR3 is 13 residues long. J was trimmed by 1 base and V by 3 bases; bases with no gene match: 2. The CDR3 spells CSARGLGSYEQYF. The CDR3 DNA reads TGCAGTGCTAGGGGACTAGGATCCTACGAGCAGTACTTC.

This chain connects TRBV10-3 to TRBJ1-4, with TRBD1 matching 11 bases. The CDR3 length is 14 residues. Germline values: CDR1 ENHRY, CDR2 SYGVKD. The trim removed 10 bases at V and 7 bases at J, leaving 8 bases unmatched. The CDR3 coding sequence is TGTGCCAGCACGGACAGGGGGCTTGGTGAAAAACTGTTTTTT. Translating gives CASTDRGLGEKLFF.

This clonotype was detected only a few times. The V and J genes are TRBV15 and TRBJ2-1, with a tentative D call TRBD2 (6 bases). CDR3 length equals 14 residues. Trimming took 5 bases from V and 3 from J, leaving 11 bases between them. The V gene's germline CDR1 is LNHNV and CDR2 YYDKDF (reference sequence). In DNA, the CDR3 is TGTGCCACCAGCGGGACTCAGCGCTACAATGAGCAGTTCTTC. This gives the protein CATSGTQRYNEQFF.

Turning to this clonotype: A read error may be the cause here, since a much bigger clone is one base away. V gene TRBV9 combines with J gene TRBJ2-1; TRBD1 or TRBD2 may be the D gene (5 bases each). The CDR3 extends over 15 amino acids. Germline CDR1 SGDLS, CDR2 YYNGEE. The CDR3 DNA follows: TGTGCCAGCAGCGTAGAGAGGGGACCGTACAGTGAGCAGTTCTTC. Protein: CASSVERGPYSEQFF.

The rearrangement uses TRBV7-3 and TRBJ2-3; 7 bases match TRBD1. Looked up from germline, CDR1 is SGHTA and CDR2 is FQGTGA. Trimming removed 3 bases from V and 2 bases from J; junction bases left unmatched: 5. The CDR3 is 15 amino acids. The CDR3 DNA is TGTGCCAGCAGCTTCCGACAGGGACCCACAGATACGCAGTATTTT. Encoded protein: CASSFRQGPTDTQYF.

The gene calls are TRBV7-9 and TRBJ1-1, with TRBD1 as a possible D gene (6 bases). Between the trimmed V and J ends, which lost 2 bases and 3 bases, there was a span of 10 bases. The CDR3 consists of 14 residues. Per the germline V gene, CDR1 is SEHNR and CDR2 is FQNEAQ (reference sequence). Written as DNA, the CDR3 is TGTGCCAGCAGCTTACAGGGGTCGCACACTGAAGCTTTCTTT. Amino acids: CASSLQGSHTEAFF. The full variable domain, its missing parts supplied by reference TRBV7-9 and TRBJ1-1, is DTGVSQNPRHKITKRGQNVTFRCDPISEHNRLYWYRQTLGQGPEFLTYFQNEAQLEKSRLLSDRFSAERPKGSFSTLEIQRTEQGDSAMYLCASSLQGSHTEAFFGQGTRLTVV.

This clonotype came up many times. The CDR3 protein is CSARERSYNEQFF. As DNA, the CDR3 is TGCAGTGCTAGAGAGAGGTCCTACAATGAGCAGTTCTTC. The chain is built from TRBV20-1 and TRBJ2-1; no clear D. Trimming removed 0 bases at V and 1 base at J, with 4 bases between. The CDR3 has 13 residues. The germline V gene encodes CDR1 DFQATT and CDR2 SNEGSKA (reference sequence).

This clonotype has at least ten counts. The chain's CDR3 is CASSLVIPSYEQYF. The CDR3 nucleotides read TGTGCCAGCAGCTTAGTCATCCCTTCCTACGAGCAGTACTTC. The rearrangement joins TRBV7-2 to TRBJ2-7, with D hard to call. This CDR3 spans 14 amino acids. V was clipped by 1 base and J by 1 base, with 8 bases between them. CDR1 and CDR2 (germline): SGHTA, FQGNSA.

This clonotype was observed a few times. The chain uses TRBV4-1 and TRBJ2-1; 9 bases align to TRBD2. This CDR3 contains 18 residues. Germline V gives CDR1 MGHRA, CDR2 YSYEKL. V shed 0 bases and J 8 bases; nucleotides not matched to a gene: 14. CDR3 sequence reads: CASSQDPYSGSFRDEQFF. DNA of the CDR3: TGCGCCAGCAGCCAAGATCCGTATAGCGGGAGTTTCAGGGATGAGCAGTTCTTC.

Remarks on this clonotype: A much larger clonotype is one base distant, so this may be a read error. V usage is TRBV20-1 and J usage is TRBJ2-5; a weak D match, TRBD1 (5 bases). Germline V gene lookup returns CDR1 DFQATT and CDR2 SNEGSKA (reference sequence). V was shortened by 0 bases and J by 3 bases, with 11 bases between the two germline ends. The CDR3 loop spans 14 amino acids. The DNA of the CDR3 is TGCAGTGCTAGAGATTGGGTAGGGGAAGAGACCCAGTACTTC. Translated: CSARDWVGEETQYF.

This clonotype was picked up many times. The V gene is TRBV6-1, the J gene TRBJ2-5, with TRBD1 identical over 11 bases. Trimming took 6 bases from V and 4 from J; bases not matched to a gene: 7. This CDR3 region has 15 residues. Germline lookup yields CDR1 MNHNS and CDR2 SASEGT. The CDR3 nucleotides are TGTGCCAGCAGCCTGGACAGGGGGCTCTTAGAGACCCAGTACTTC. It is translated as CASSLDRGLLETQYF.

This clonotype came up many times. V gene TRBV29-1 combines with J gene TRBJ2-1; D is uncertain. V shed 5 bases and J shed 7 bases, with 15 bases lying between them. The germline V gene encodes CDR1 SQVTM and CDR2 ANQGSEA. This CDR3 has 13 residues. The CDR3 here is CSVRVMGKNEQFF. The DNA of the CDR3 is TGCAGCGTTAGGGTTATGGGTAAAAATGAGCAGTTCTTC.

This clonotype was seen many times. The chain links TRBV9 to TRBJ2-1; TRBD2 matches at 11 bases. Germline CDR1 and CDR2: SGDLS and YYNGEE. The CDR3 covers 16 residues. V gave up 1 base and J gave up 8 bases; unmatched junction bases: 8. DNA for the CDR3: TGTGCCAGCAGCGTACCCCGGACTAGCGGGTTCGATGAGCAGTTCTTC. Amino acid sequence: CASSVPRTSGFDEQFF.

Here the CDR3 DNA reads TGTGCCAGCAGCGTAACCGGGGGATCCCCCGGCACAGATACGCAGTATTTT. Protein sequence: CASSVTGGSPGTDTQYF. This chain joins TRBV9 and TRBJ2-3; TRBD2 might be the D (6 bases). With 1 base removed from V and 1 base from J, the gap between germline ends came to 16 bases. Per the germline V gene, CDR1 is SGDLS and CDR2 is YYNGEE. The CDR3 runs 17 residues.

The genes are TRBV28 and TRBJ1-5; D possibly corresponds to TRBD1 (5 bases). The CDR3 covers 17 residues. Germline CDR1 and CDR2: MDHEN and SYDVKM. V was pared by 3 bases and J by 0 bases, with 15 bases between. In nucleotides, the CDR3 is TGTGCCAGCAGTTTCCCCCGGGACGGCAGTAGCAATCAGCCCCAGCATTTT. Protein: CASSFPRDGSSNQPQHF.

The V call is TRBV5-1, the J call TRBJ2-7; D may be TRBD2 (5 bases). Per the germline V gene, CDR1 is SGHRS and CDR2 is YFSETQ. The CDR3 totals 15 residues. V was cut by 0 bases and J by 2 bases, with 12 bases left in between. The CDR3, as DNA: TGCGCCAGCAGCTTGGGGGAGTATGCGACCTACGAGCAGTACTTC. Translated: CASSLGEYATYEQYF.

The CDR3 region is CASSYTGLNTEAFF. DNA for the CDR3: TGTGCCAGCAGTTACACAGGCTTGAACACTGAAGCTTTCTTT. The rearrangement uses TRBV12-3 or TRBV12-4 and TRBJ1-1, with a tentative D call TRBD1 (5 bases). CDR3 length: 14 residues. The V end was cut by 4 bases, the J end by 0 bases, with 9 bases between.

This clonotype has at least ten counts. The chain combines TRBV28 with TRBJ2-7; D is perhaps TRBD1 (6 bases). CDR1 MDHEN and CDR2 SYDVKM come from the germline V gene. Between the trimmed V and J ends, which lost 11 bases and 3 bases, there was a span of 17 bases. This CDR3 is built from 13 residues. CDR3 sequence (DNA): TGTGCCCTCGAGGGGGATTCAGACTACGAGCAGTACTTC. This codes for CALEGDSDYEQYF. The whole variable domain, filled in from reference TRBV28 and TRBJ2-7, reads DVKVTQSSRYLVKRTGEKVFLECVQDMDHENMFWYRQDPGLGLRLIYFSYDVKMKEKGDIPEGYSVSREKKERFSLILESASTNQTSMYLCALEGDSDYEQYFGPGTRLTVT.

This chain links TRBV24-1 with TRBJ2-2; possibly TRBD2 for D (6 bases). Trimming removed 6 bases from V and 4 bases from J, with 23 bases in between. The CDR3 totals 18 residues. Germline loops: CDR1 KGHDR, CDR2 SFDVKD. The chain's CDR3 is CATSIGGSGAGPTGELFF. CDR3 bases: TGTGCCACCAGTATTGGCGGATCGGGAGCGGGTCCCACCGGGGAGCTGTTTTTT.

This clonotype was recorded many times. This chain uses TRBV29-1 with TRBJ2-3; 7 bases align to TRBD1. The CDR3 spans 13 residues. Germline V gene sequence: CDR1 SQVTM, CDR2 ANQGSEA. J gave up 0 bases and V 5 bases, and 2 bases lay outside the gene matches. CDR3 amino acids: CSVWTGSTDTQYF. The CDR3 DNA is TGCAGCGTTTGGACAGGTAGCACAGATACGCAGTATTTT.

About this clonotype: With a much larger clone just one base away, this may be a read error. J is TRBJ2-5 and V is TRBV5-6, with 10 bases aligning to TRBD1. This CDR3 is built from 22 residues. Germline V lookup: CDR1 SGHDT, CDR2 YYEEEE. As DNA, the CDR3 is TGTGCCAGCAGCTTGATCGCCGGGGCCGGGACAGGGGAGTGGTGGGGTCAAGAGACCCGGTACTTC. This codes for CASSLIAGAGTGEWWGQETRYF.